A selection of T cell receptor beta chains follows, all from one sample in a study of CD8+ T cells in alopecia areata. Some clones are missing from TCRdb's copy, which holds only in-frame ones; the method was immunoSEQ multiplex PCR. The sample consists of some 170,000 clones, just under 60% of them appearing once. Specimen: CD4+ T cells sorted from blood, collected at week 0. All receptors derive from a human donor with alopecia areata. Each CDR3 is given with its conserved first and last residue. Each record gives: clone size, J gene, D gene, CDR3 length, V gene, CDR3 protein, CDR3 DNA. A D gene is named only where the DNA matches it firmly. Size values are once, few and many counts, or a class for expanded clones, and some rows have none.

>NA|TRBJ2-1|TRBD2|16|TRBV6-5
CASSSLAGGPYNEQFF
TGTGCCAGCAGTTCCCTAGCGGGGGGCCCCTACAATGAGCAGTTCTTC
>NA|TRBJ2-3|NA|14|TRBV2
CASSGTVSTDTQYF
TGTGCCAGCAGTGGGACAGTCAGCACAGATACGCAGTATTTT
>NA|TRBJ2-7|TRBD1|16|TRBV25-1
CASSPPGHTGVYEQYF
TGTGCCAGCAGCCCACCCGGACATACAGGGGTCTACGAGCAGTACTTC
>NA|TRBJ1-5|NA|13|TRBV30
CAWSSGIVQPQHF
TGTGCCTGGAGTTCTGGGATCGTTCAGCCCCAGCATTTT
>few|TRBJ1-5|TRBD1|15|TRBV18
CASSPGQGGRQPQHF
TGTGCCAGCTCACCCGGACAGGGTGGGCGTCAGCCCCAGCATTTT
>few|TRBJ1-5|NA|16|TRBV4-1
CASSQDGGIGNQPQHF
TGCGCCAGCAGCCAAGATGGAGGGATTGGCAATCAGCCCCAGCATTTT
>NA|TRBJ2-7|NA|13|TRBV4-1
CASSLGVAYEQYF
TGCGCCAGCAGCCTGGGAGTAGCCTACGAGCAGTACTTC
>NA|TRBJ2-3|NA|13|TRBV30
CAWSVGIKDTQYF
TGTGCCTGGAGTGTTGGGATTAAAGATACGCAGTATTTT
>NA|TRBJ1-2|NA|13|TRBV25-1
CASSDRRGYGYTF
TGTGCCAGCAGTGACAGGCGCGGGTATGGCTACACCTTC
>NA|TRBJ1-2|TRBD1|14|TRBV6-1
CASSGDRGPGGYTF
TGTGCCAGCAGCGGGGACAGGGGGCCTGGCGGCTACACCTTC
>few|TRBJ1-2|NA|14|TRBV7-8
CASSTRRADNGYTF
TGTGCCAGCAGCACCCGGCGGGCGGATAATGGCTACACCTTC
>NA|TRBJ2-3|TRBD1|13|TRBV6-1
CAVRDRSTDTQYF
TGTGCCGTTAGGGACAGAAGCACAGATACGCAGTATTTT
>few|TRBJ1-4|NA|16|TRBV23-1
CASSQHAMTTNEKLFF
TGCGCCAGCAGTCAGCATGCGATGACAACTAATGAAAAACTGTTTTTT
>NA|TRBJ1-2|NA|15|TRBV4-2
CASSQGSGFASGYTF
TGTGCCAGCAGCCAAGGGTCAGGGTTTGCGAGTGGCTACACCTTC
>NA|TRBJ2-7|NA|18|TRBV21-1
CASSNLKKTSGQPYEQYF
TGTGCCAGCAGCAATCTTAAGAAAACCTCGGGACAGCCCTACGAGCAGTACTTC
>NA|TRBJ2-5|TRBD2|15|TRBV2
CASSGGGALQETQYF
TGTGCCAGCAGTGGCGGGGGGGCGTTACAAGAGACCCAGTACTTC
>NA|TRBJ1-1|NA|11|TRBV19
CASSYGGRAFF
TGTGCCTCGTCGTACGGGGGAAGGGCTTTCTTT
>few|TRBJ1-1|NA|11|TRBV20-1
CSVRGGLEAFF
TGCAGTGTCAGAGGGGGTCTAGAAGCTTTCTTT
>NA|TRBJ2-7|NA|13|TRBV29-1
CSVDQSGSGEQYF
TGCAGCGTTGATCAGTCAGGGAGTGGCGAGCAGTACTTC
>NA|TRBJ2-3|NA|19|TRBV27
CASSLILTGAGEDTDTQYF
TGTGCCAGCAGCCTCATCCTCACAGGGGCCGGGGAGGACACAGATACGCAGTATTTT
>NA|TRBJ2-2|NA|18|TRBV2
CASSPARGSGLNTGELFF
TGTGCCAGCAGTCCCGCAAGGGGTTCAGGGCTGAACACCGGGGAGCTGTTTTTT
>NA|TRBJ1-6|NA|15|TRBV27
CASSLSTGVNSPLHF
TGTGCCAGCAGTTTATCGACAGGTGTGAATTCACCCCTCCACTTT
>NA|TRBJ2-2|TRBD2|15|TRBV9
CASSPREGNTGELFF
TGTGCCAGCAGCCCCCGGGAGGGAAACACCGGGGAGCTGTTTTTT
>NA|TRBJ2-7|TRBD1|12|TRBV29-1
CSAQGARYEQYF
TGCAGCGCCCAGGGGGCCCGCTACGAGCAGTACTTC
>few|TRBJ2-2|NA|13|TRBV30
CAWSVQGAGELFF
TGTGCCTGGAGTGTACAAGGGGCCGGGGAGCTGTTTTTT
>NA|TRBJ1-5|NA|17|TRBV23-1
CASSQSKGGNIRNPQHF
TGCGCCAGCAGTCAATCTAAGGGGGGGAATATCAGAAATCCCCAGCATTTT
>NA|TRBJ2-7|NA|12|TRBV18
CASSPQEGEQYF
TGTGCCAGCTCACCACAGGAGGGGGAGCAGTACTTC
>few|TRBJ2-3|NA|13|TRBV29-1
CSVVVTVTDTQYF
TGCAGCGTTGTGGTGACAGTCACAGATACGCAGTATTTT
>NA|TRBJ2-5|NA|14|TRBV5-6
CASSSTGSQETQYF
TGTGCCAGCAGCTCAACAGGTAGCCAAGAGACCCAGTACTTC